This T cell receptor (beta chain) was found in a study of T cells in Graves' hyperthyroidism and ophthalmopathy. This clonotype was observed many times. RNA transcripts were the template for amplifying TCR beta CDR3 regions. Primed by the HTBI set, a first-round RT-PCR was run on the TCR CDR3. TCRdb analysed the multiplex PCR reads with MiXCR anew, one entry per CDR3 protein. This sample has some 350,000 distinct CDR3 sequences, with approximately 25% found just once. The CDR3 consists of 14 residues. V was pared by 6 bases and J by 10 bases, with 13 bases of the junction left unmatched. This clonotype was obtained from a man aged 50 or older with Graves' hyperthyroidism. This chain links TRBV12-3 or TRBV12-4 with TRBJ1-1; 8 nucleotides match TRBD1. The sequenced sample was blood. Here the CDR3 reads CASRGTWDRTTAFF. The CDR3 DNA is TGTGCCAGCAGGGGGACCTGGGACAGGACAACAGCTTTCTTT.